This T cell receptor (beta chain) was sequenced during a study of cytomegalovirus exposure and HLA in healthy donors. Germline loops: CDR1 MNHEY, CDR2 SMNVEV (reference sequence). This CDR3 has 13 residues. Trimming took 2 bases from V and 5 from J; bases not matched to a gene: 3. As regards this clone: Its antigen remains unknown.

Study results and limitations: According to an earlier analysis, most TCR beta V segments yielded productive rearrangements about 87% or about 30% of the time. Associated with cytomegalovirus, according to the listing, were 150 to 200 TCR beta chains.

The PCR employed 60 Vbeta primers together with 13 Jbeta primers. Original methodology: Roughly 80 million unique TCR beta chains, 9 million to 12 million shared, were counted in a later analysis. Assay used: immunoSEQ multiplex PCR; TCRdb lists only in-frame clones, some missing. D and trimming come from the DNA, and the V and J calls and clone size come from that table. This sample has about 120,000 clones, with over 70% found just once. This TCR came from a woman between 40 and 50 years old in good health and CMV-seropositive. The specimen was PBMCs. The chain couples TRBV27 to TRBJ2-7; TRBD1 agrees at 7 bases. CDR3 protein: CASSLIQGDEQYF. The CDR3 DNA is TGTGCCAGCAGTTTAATCCAGGGGGACGAGCAGTACTTC.